These T cell receptor beta chains were read from a single sample in a study of blood T cell repertoires in COVID-19. Sequencing used immunoSEQ multiplex PCR; TCRdb keeps in-frame clones, though not all of them. This sample has 150,000 or so clones; approximately 83% occur once, and the top ten carry around 3%. Sequenced: peripheral blood. The receptors derive from a woman of 80 years or more with acute or convalescent COVID-19. CDR3s include the opening cysteine and the closing phenylalanine or tryptophan. Each record gives: V gene, clone size, J gene, D gene, CDR3 DNA, CDR3 protein. D genes are given only for firm matches. Clone sizes are given selectively: once, few, many, or a class where the clone is expanded.

TRBV3-1/TRBV3-2	-	TRBJ1-3	TRBD1	TGTGCCAGCAGCCAAGGACAGGGAGGAAACACCATATATTTT	CASSQGQGGNTIYF
TRBV6-6	-	TRBJ1-5	TRBD1	TGTGCCAGCAGTTACGAAGGGGGCATGAGTCAGCCCCAGCATTTT	CASSYEGGMSQPQHF
TRBV7-9	few	TRBJ2-7	-	TGTGCCAGCAGCTTGGGGGGTCAGGGGCAGTACTTC	CASSLGGQGQYF
TRBV18	-	TRBJ1-2	-	TGTGCCAGCTCACCGGGAGCTAACTATGGCTACACCTTC	CASSPGANYGYTF
TRBV18	-	TRBJ2-1	-	TGTGCCAGCTCACCACCGGAACTACCTTCCTACAATGAGCAGTTCTTC	CASSPPELPSYNEQFF
TRBV30	-	TRBJ1-6	TRBD1	TGTGCCTGGAGTCGGGACAGGGCTGGTTCACCCCTCCACTTT	CAWSRDRAGSPLHF
TRBV4-2	-	TRBJ2-7	TRBD2	TGTGCCAGCAGCCAAGAGATTGTGAGCGGGGGGTTCTCCTACGAGCAGTACTTC	CASSQEIVSGGFSYEQYF
TRBV7-8	-	TRBJ1-3	-	TGTGCCAGCAGCCTCCAGACTGACTCTGGAAACACCATATATTTT	CASSLQTDSGNTIYF
TRBV15	-	TRBJ2-7	-	TGTGCCACCAGCAAAGGGGGGGTCCGTTCCTACGAGCAGTACTTC	CATSKGGVRSYEQYF
TRBV2	once	TRBJ1-6	-	TGTGCCAGCAGTGAACTGGTGGGCAATTCACCCCTCCACTTT	CASSELVGNSPLHF
TRBV3-1/TRBV3-2	-	TRBJ1-2	TRBD1	TGTGCCAGCAGCCAGGACAGGGGGGACTATGGCTACACCTTC	CASSQDRGDYGYTF
TRBV5-1	few	TRBJ1-5	-	TGCGCCAGCAGCACCGGGACAAACAATCAGCCCCAGCATTTT	CASSTGTNNQPQHF
TRBV5-5	few	TRBJ1-1	-	TGTGCCAGCAGCTTATTAGCTGTTACGAACACTGAAGCTTTCTTT	CASSLLAVTNTEAFF
TRBV6-1	-	TRBJ2-7	-	TGTGCCAGCAGTGAAGCGTGGGAGAGGACCTACGAGCAGTACTTC	CASSEAWERTYEQYF
TRBV30	-	TRBJ2-7	-	TGTGCCTGGAACGGGGGATCCTACGAGCAGTACTTC	CAWNGGSYEQYF
TRBV7-9	-	TRBJ2-4	-	TGTGCCAGCAGCTTTTTGGGAGAAGCCAAAAACATTCAGTACTTC	CASSFLGEAKNIQYF
TRBV6-2/TRBV6-3	-	TRBJ1-1	-	TGTGCCAGCAGTGGCGGCTTTCGGGGGAGTGGTAAAGAGGCTTTCTTT	CASSGGFRGSGKEAFF
TRBV19	-	TRBJ1-1	-	TGTGCCAGTAGTAAGGCCGGGACACTTAACACTGAAGCTTTCTTT	CASSKAGTLNTEAFF
TRBV19	-	TRBJ1-5	TRBD1	TGTGCCAGTAGTCTGGGACAGCTCAATCAGCCCCAGCATTTT	CASSLGQLNQPQHF
TRBV19	-	TRBJ1-5	-	TGTGCCAGTAGGTCCAGCATTGGGGGCACGGGCAATCAGCCCCAGCATTTT	CASRSSIGGTGNQPQHF
TRBV12-3/TRBV12-4	-	TRBJ2-5	-	TGTGCCAGCCGGGGGAGAGCCAAAGAGACCCAGTACTTC	CASRGRAKETQYF
TRBV27	-	TRBJ1-1	-	TGTGCCAGCAGTTCCAATGACGGGGGCACTGAAGCTTTCTTT	CASSSNDGGTEAFF
TRBV6-5	-	TRBJ1-1	TRBD1	TGTGCCAGCAACCTCGGACAGGAGGGCACTGAAGCTTTCTTT	CASNLGQEGTEAFF
TRBV5-1	few	TRBJ2-2	-	TGCGCCAGCGGGGAAGGACAGATATACACCGGGGAGCTGTTTTTT	CASGEGQIYTGELFF
TRBV29-1	-	TRBJ1-3	TRBD1	TGCAGCGTTGAAAGACAGGGGGAAGACACCATATATTTT	CSVERQGEDTIYF
TRBV3-1/TRBV3-2	-	TRBJ1-2	-	TGTGCCAGCAGCCACGCAGAGGGCCGGAACTATGGCTACACCTTC	CASSHAEGRNYGYTF
TRBV7-9	few	TRBJ2-4	-	TGTGCCAGCAGCTTAGTTCAGGGGCAAAGAGACATTCAGTACTTC	CASSLVQGQRDIQYF
TRBV5-6	-	TRBJ2-3	-	TGTGCCAGCAAACTTGGCGGGGGCGCGGGGATAGATACGCAGTATTTT	CASKLGGGAGIDTQYF
TRBV4-1	few	TRBJ1-2	-	TGCGCCAGCAGCCAAGAGAGTTTACAGGGAAAGTATGGCTACACCTTC	CASSQESLQGKYGYTF
TRBV5-1	-	TRBJ2-3	TRBD1	TGCGCCAGCAGAGTATCAGGGGGCAATAAAGATACGCAGTATTTT	CASRVSGGNKDTQYF
TRBV12-5	-	TRBJ2-5	TRBD2	TGTGCTAGTGGTGGGACTAGCGGCCCTCCTGGTAGGGAGACCCAGTACTTC	CASGGTSGPPGRETQYF
TRBV21-1	-	TRBJ2-5	-	TGTGCCAGCAGCAAAAGGCCGGCGGGGGGGCAGCAAGAGACCCAGTACTTC	CASSKRPAGGQQETQYF
TRBV29-1	-	TRBJ1-4	TRBD1	TGCAGCGCGGGACAGCTTAATGAAAAACTGTTTTTT	CSAGQLNEKLFF
TRBV5-1	-	TRBJ1-4	-	TGCGCCAGCAGCTTGTGGAACAGGGAGGGTGAAAAACTGTTTTTT	CASSLWNREGEKLFF
TRBV5-1	-	TRBJ1-3	-	TGCGCCAGCAGGTGGGCTTCTGGAAACACCATATATTTT	CASRWASGNTIYF
TRBV2	-	TRBJ2-3	TRBD2	TGTGCCAGCAATCTAGCGGGGTACACAGATACGCAGTATTTT	CASNLAGYTDTQYF
TRBV5-6	-	TRBJ1-5	TRBD1	TGTGCCAGCAGCTCAATGGGACAGGGAGGCAATCAGCCCCAGCATTTT	CASSSMGQGGNQPQHF
TRBV20-1	once	TRBJ2-7	TRBD1	TGCAGTGCTAACAGGGGCTACGAGCAGTACTTC	CSANRGYEQYF
TRBV10-3	few	TRBJ1-1	-	TGTGCCATCAGTGAGTCGGAGGGGTTAGGGAACACTGAAGCTTTCTTT	CAISESEGLGNTEAFF
TRBV10-3	-	TRBJ2-1	-	TGTGCCATCAGTGAACTAGCAGAGGCTTACAATGAGCAGTTCTTC	CAISELAEAYNEQFF
TRBV5-1	-	TRBJ2-7	TRBD1	TGCGCCAGCAGCTTGGATACAGGGGATCTCTACGAGCAGTACTTC	CASSLDTGDLYEQYF
TRBV7-2	-	TRBJ2-5	-	TGTGCCAGCAGCTTCGGGCGGGGCTACCAAGAGACCCAGTACTTC	CASSFGRGYQETQYF
TRBV18	-	TRBJ2-3	TRBD2	TGTGCCAGCTCACCACCGCCGGGGCTAGCGGGGGGCACAGATACGCAGTATTTT	CASSPPPGLAGGTDTQYF
TRBV19	few	TRBJ2-2	-	TGTGCCGCCACGAGGAGGGGCATGGGCACCGGGGAGCTGTTTTTT	CAATRRGMGTGELFF
TRBV3-1/TRBV3-2	once	TRBJ1-1	-	TGTGCCAGCAGCCAATATAACACTGAAGCTTTCTTT	CASSQYNTEAFF
TRBV29-1	once	TRBJ2-3	-	TGCAGCGTTGAAGGGGCGGGAGATACGCAGTATTTT	CSVEGAGDTQYF
TRBV5-4	-	TRBJ2-7	-	TGTGCCAGCAGGCCGGGAGTAGGTTCTTCCTACGAGCAGTACTTC	CASRPGVGSSYEQYF
TRBV29-1	-	TRBJ1-1	-	TGCAGCGTTGAAGATAAAGGGGTTTTCGGAGCTTTCTTT	CSVEDKGVFGAFF
TRBV9	-	TRBJ1-2	TRBD1	TGTGCCAGCAGCGTAGGTATACAGGGGGCGCAAAATTATGGCTACACCTTC	CASSVGIQGAQNYGYTF
TRBV11-2	-	TRBJ2-1	-	TGTGCCAGCAGCTTATGGGAGAGAGAGTATTATGAGCAGTTCTTC	CASSLWEREYYEQFF
TRBV5-4	-	TRBJ2-3	TRBD2	TGTGCCAGCAGCTTGCAACGGGGGGGTTGGGCCGATACGCAGTATTTT	CASSLQRGGWADTQYF
TRBV18	-	TRBJ1-5	TRBD1	TGTGCCAGCTCACCACCCACAGGGGTCCCAGGGCAGCCCCAGCATTTT	CASSPPTGVPGQPQHF
TRBV9	-	TRBJ2-3	TRBD2	TGTGCCAGCAGCGTCACGACTAGCGGGGGATCTCCTAGCACAGATACGCAGTATTTT	CASSVTTSGGSPSTDTQYF
TRBV12-3/TRBV12-4	-	TRBJ1-2	-	TGTGCCAGCAGTTTGTGGGAGGGGGATGGCTACACCTTC	CASSLWEGDGYTF
TRBV7-2	-	TRBJ2-5	TRBD1	TGTGCCAGCAGCTTAGGACCAGGGGGCTTAAAGACCCAGTACTTC	CASSLGPGGLKTQYF
TRBV4-1	-	TRBJ1-6	TRBD1	TGCGCCAGCAGCCAAGAAGGGACAGCTTATAATTCACCCCTCCACTTT	CASSQEGTAYNSPLHF
TRBV5-1	-	TRBJ1-6	TRBD1	TGCGCCAGCAGCCTCTGGACAGGGACGGATTCACCCCTCCACTTT	CASSLWTGTDSPLHF
TRBV5-1	-	TRBJ2-5	TRBD1	TGCGCCAGCAGCTTATTCTCCGGGACAGGGGGAAAAGAGACCCAGTACTTC	CASSLFSGTGGKETQYF
TRBV20-1	-	TRBJ2-2	TRBD1	TGCAGTGCTAGTCCGGGGACAGCTAACACCGGGGAGCTGTTTTTT	CSASPGTANTGELFF
TRBV19	-	TRBJ1-2	-	TGTGCCAGTAGTATTTCCCGCGGAGTGCTTTATGGCTACACCTTC	CASSISRGVLYGYTF